Listed here is a single TCR beta chain. This clone was detected many times. Which antigen it targets is not known. Nothing much larger sits one base from this clone, and base qualities are not available. All of the isolated RNA was reverse transcribed with the High Capacity cDNA Reverse Transcription Kit, so expressed TCRB transcripts were sequenced. Deep immunoSEQ sequencing was applied to naive, central memory and regulatory T cell samples, giving an average of roughly 3.6 million total reads per sample. Sorted cells were lysed in RLT buffer and RNA was extracted with DNase-treated RNeasy Micro or Mini kits, depending on cell number. To prevent cross-contamination, each cell subset was processed individually, whereas patient and healthy donor samples were processed jointly. Using the immunoSEQ multiplex PCR, TCRB sequences were amplified from cDNA into 87-bp fragments spanning the CDR3 region. The amplicons were sequenced using the Illumina HiSeq platform. As for the original processing: PCR bias was computationally corrected using synthetic template baselines, reads within Hamming distance 2 were collapsed, and singletons that could not be merged were discarded. Reads were aligned against IMGT so that V, D and J genes, CDR3 length and insertions or deletions at six rearrangement sites could be assigned. Within each subset, clonotype counts were normalized to sorted cell number, and only after that were true diversity and Gini coefficients computed with the tcR R package. The overlap coefficient, calculated on TCRB nucleotide sequences, was used to measure repertoire sharing. Not all clones reach the TCRdb copy of this immuneACCESS table, which keeps in-frame sequences only. Checked studies attribute under half of the gap to unresolved V genes and leave the rest unexplained. V and J calls and clone size are given by that table; D and trimming were obtained from the DNA. The sample table shows about 220,000 clones, and roughly 10% are seen once. The top ten hold less than 1.5% of the sample.

The source of the sample is a study of beta chain features in type 1 diabetes (dated by TCRdb to 2016 to 2019). Some background on the complete study: Mean age, gender distribution, total cell number and subset yield were not different between patients and healthy donors. A total of about 100,000,000 sorted cells were examined across all samples, and RNA yield correlated strongly with the number of cells per subset. The study compared the TCRB repertoires of sorted circulating CD4+ T cell subsets in recently diagnosed type 1 diabetes patients with those in matched healthy donors. Regulatory and stem cell-like memory subsets were obtained from only 8 patients and roughly 8 healthy donors, while naive and central memory subsets were obtained from all 28 donors. General findings and caveats noted by the study authors: Because the HLA sub-analyses included only small numbers of individuals, any influence of HLA type on TCRB rearrangement was left unresolved. In all four CD4+ subsets, TCRB CDR3 length was moderately but significantly shorter in type 1 diabetes patients. Naive, central memory and regulatory TCRB repertoires appeared to be more similar among patients than among healthy donors. Fewer insertions and more nucleotide deletions at VDJ recombination sites were observed in patients with type 1 diabetes, implying thymic rearrangement abnormalities. Because cDNA was sequenced instead of genomic DNA, highly expressing activated cells could be over-represented, though the groups showed no difference in activation or CD3 levels. PCR might favor shorter templates, but patient and control samples were amplified and corrected together, so any skew would affect both groups equally.

From each donor, a single peripheral blood sample of about 116 mL on average was drawn into heparinised tubes. Using a panel that included CD45RO, CCR7, CD25, CD127, CD95 and CD27, naive, central memory, regulatory and stem cell-like memory CD4+ T cells were sorted on a BD FACSAria II. All sorted populations exceeded 95% purity. PBMCs were isolated immediately by Lymphoprep density gradient centrifugation and stained directly without culture. Samples were stained and sorted in pairs, with one healthy donor and one patient per experiment, so that batch effects were minimized. Looking up the germline V gene yields CDR1 MGHDK and CDR2 SYGVNS. V loses 6 bases, J loses 7 bases, and the germline ends lie 12 bases apart. The CDR3 runs 12 residues from the cysteine to the phenylalanine. Only the CDR3 DNA stays, 36 bases, in frame from base 1.

This clonotype was obtained from a man aged 18 to 35 in good health. The receptor chain draws on TRBV25-1 and TRBJ1-2; TRBD1 could be the D gene, as 5 bases match. The sequencing sample was made of central memory CD4+ T cells from blood. The encoded CDR3 is CASSPGGGGYTF. In nucleotide form, the sequence is TGTGCCAGCAGCCCCGGCGGGGGTGGCTACACCTTC.